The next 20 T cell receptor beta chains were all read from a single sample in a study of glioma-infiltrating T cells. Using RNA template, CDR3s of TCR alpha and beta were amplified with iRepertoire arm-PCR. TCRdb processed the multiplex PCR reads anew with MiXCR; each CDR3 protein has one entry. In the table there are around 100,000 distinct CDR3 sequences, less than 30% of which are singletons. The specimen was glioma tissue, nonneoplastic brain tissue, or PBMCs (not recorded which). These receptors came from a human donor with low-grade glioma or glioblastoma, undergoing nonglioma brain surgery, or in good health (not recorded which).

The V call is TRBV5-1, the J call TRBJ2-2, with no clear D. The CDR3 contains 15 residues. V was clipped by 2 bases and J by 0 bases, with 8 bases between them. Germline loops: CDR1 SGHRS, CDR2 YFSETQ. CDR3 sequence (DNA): TGCGCCAGCAGCTTAAAACACCCGAACACCGGGGAGCTGTTTTTT. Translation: CASSLKHPNTGELFF.

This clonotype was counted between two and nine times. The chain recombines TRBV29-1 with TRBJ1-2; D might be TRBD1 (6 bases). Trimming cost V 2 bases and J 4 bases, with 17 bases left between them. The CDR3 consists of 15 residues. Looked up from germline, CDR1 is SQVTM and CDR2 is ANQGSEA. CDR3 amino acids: CSVESGATVGYGYTF. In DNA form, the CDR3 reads TGCAGCGTTGAATCAGGGGCGACCGTCGGCTATGGCTACACCTTC.

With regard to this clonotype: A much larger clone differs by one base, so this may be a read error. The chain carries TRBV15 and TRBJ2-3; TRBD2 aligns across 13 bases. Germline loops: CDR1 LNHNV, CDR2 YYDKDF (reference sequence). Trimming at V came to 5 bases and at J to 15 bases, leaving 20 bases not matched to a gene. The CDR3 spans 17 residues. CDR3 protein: CATSQGPQGLAGIGSYF. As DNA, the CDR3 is TGTGCCACCAGCCAGGGGCCCCAGGGACTAGCGGGGATTGGCAGTTATTTT.

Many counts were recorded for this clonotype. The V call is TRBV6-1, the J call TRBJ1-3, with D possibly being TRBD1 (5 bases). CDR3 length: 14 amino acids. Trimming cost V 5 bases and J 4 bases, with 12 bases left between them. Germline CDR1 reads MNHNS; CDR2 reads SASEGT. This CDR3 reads CASSLRDGGNTIYF. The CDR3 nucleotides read TGTGCCAGCAGTCTCCGGGACGGGGGAAACACCATATATTTT.

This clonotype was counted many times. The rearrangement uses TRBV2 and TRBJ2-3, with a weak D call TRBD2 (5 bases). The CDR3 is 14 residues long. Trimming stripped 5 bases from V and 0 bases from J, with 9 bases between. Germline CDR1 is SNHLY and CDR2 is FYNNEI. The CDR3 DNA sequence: TGTGCCAGCAGTCTCGGACTTAGCACAGATACGCAGTATTTT. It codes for CASSLGLSTDTQYF.

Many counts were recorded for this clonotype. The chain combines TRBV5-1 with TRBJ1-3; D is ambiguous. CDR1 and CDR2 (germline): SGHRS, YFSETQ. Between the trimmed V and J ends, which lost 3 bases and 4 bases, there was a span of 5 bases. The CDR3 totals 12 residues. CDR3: CASSWEGNTIYF. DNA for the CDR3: TGCGCCAGCAGCTGGGAAGGAAACACCATATATTTT.

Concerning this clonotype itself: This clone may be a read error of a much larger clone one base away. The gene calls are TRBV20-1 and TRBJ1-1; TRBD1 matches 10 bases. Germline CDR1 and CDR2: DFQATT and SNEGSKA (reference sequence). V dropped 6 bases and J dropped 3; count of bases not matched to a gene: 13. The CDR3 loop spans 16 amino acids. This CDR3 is CSALPGTGALDTEAFF. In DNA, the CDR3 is TGCAGTGCCCTGCCGGGGACAGGGGCACTGGACACTGAAGCTTTCTTT.

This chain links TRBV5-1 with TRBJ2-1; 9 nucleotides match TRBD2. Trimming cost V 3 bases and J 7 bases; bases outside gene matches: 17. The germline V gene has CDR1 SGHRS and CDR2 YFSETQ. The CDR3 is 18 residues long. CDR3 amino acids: CASSSTSGVPGGWNEQFF. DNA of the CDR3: TGCGCCAGCAGCTCGACTAGCGGAGTCCCCGGGGGATGGAATGAGCAGTTCTTC.

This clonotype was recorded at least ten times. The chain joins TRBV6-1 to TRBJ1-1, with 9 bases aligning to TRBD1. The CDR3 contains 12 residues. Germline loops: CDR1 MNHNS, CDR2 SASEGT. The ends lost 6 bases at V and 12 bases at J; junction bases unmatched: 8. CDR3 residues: CASSRTGVISFF. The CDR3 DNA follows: TGTGCCAGCAGCCGGACAGGGGTAATTTCTTTCTTT.

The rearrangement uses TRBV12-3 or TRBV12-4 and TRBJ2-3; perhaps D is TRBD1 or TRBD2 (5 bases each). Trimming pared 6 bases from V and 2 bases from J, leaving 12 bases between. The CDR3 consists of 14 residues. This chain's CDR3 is CASSLRGYTDTQYF. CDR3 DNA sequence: TGTGCCAGCAGCTTACGGGGCTACACAGATACGCAGTATTTT.

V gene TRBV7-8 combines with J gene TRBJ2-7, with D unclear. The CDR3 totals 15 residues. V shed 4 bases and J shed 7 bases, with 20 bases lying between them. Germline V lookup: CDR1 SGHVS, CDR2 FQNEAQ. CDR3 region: CASSSPWGGLREQYF. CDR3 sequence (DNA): TGTGCCAGCAGCTCGCCTTGGGGTGGCCTTCGGGAGCAGTACTTC.

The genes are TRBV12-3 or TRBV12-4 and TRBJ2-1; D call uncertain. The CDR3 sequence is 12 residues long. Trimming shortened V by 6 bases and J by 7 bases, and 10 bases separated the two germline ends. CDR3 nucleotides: TGTGCCAGCAGCACCCGCCGGAATGAGCAGTTCTTC. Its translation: CASSTRRNEQFF.

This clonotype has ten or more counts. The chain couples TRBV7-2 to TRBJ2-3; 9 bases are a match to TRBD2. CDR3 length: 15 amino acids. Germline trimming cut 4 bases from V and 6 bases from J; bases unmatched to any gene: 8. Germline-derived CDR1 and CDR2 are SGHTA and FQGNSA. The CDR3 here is CASSYSSGDRDTQYF. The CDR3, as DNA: TGTGCCAGCAGCTATTCTAGCGGGGATCGGGATACGCAGTATTTT.

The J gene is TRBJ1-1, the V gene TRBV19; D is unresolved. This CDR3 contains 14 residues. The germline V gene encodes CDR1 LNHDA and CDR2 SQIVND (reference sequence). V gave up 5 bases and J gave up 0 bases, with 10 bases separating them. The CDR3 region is CASSPSTVNTEAFF. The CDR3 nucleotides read TGTGCCAGTAGTCCCTCGACGGTGAACACTGAAGCTTTCTTT. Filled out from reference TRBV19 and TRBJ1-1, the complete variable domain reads DGGITQSPKYLFRKEGQNVTLSCEQNLNHDAMYWYRQDPGQGLRLIYYSQIVNDFQKGDIAEGYSVSREKKESFPLTVTSAQKNPTAFYLCASSPSTVNTEAFFGQGTRLTVV.

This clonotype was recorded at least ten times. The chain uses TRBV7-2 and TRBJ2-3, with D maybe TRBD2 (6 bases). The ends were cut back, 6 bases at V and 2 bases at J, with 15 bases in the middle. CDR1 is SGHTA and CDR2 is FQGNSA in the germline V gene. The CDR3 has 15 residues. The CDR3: CASRPRLASTDTQYF. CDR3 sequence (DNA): TGTGCCAGCAGACCCCGCCTAGCGTCCACAGATACGCAGTATTTT.

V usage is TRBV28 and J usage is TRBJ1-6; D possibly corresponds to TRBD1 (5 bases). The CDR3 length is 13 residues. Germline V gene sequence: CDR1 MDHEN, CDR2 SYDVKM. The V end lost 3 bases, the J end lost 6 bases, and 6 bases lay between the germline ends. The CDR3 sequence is CASSFGGNSPLHF. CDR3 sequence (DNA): TGTGCCAGCAGTTTCGGGGGTAATTCACCCCTCCACTTT.

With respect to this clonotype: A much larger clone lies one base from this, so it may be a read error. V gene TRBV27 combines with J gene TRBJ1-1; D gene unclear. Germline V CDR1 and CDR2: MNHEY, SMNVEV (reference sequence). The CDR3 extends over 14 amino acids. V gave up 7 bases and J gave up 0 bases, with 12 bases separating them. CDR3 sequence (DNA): TGTGCCAGCAAAAAAGGGAGCATGAACACTGAAGCTTTCTTT. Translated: CASKKGSMNTEAFF.

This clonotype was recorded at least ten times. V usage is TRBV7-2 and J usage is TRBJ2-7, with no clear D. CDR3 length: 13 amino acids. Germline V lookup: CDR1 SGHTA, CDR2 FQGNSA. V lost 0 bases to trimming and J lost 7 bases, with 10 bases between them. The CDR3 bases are TGTGCCAGCAGCTTAGCGTGGGATGATGAGCAGTACTTC. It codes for CASSLAWDDEQYF.

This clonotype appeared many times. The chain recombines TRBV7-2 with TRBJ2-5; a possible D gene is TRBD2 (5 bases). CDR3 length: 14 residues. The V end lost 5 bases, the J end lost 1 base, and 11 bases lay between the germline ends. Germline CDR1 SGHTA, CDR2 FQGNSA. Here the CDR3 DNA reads TGTGCCAGCAGCAAGGGCGGGCCCCAAGAGACCCAGTACTTC. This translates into CASSKGGPQETQYF.

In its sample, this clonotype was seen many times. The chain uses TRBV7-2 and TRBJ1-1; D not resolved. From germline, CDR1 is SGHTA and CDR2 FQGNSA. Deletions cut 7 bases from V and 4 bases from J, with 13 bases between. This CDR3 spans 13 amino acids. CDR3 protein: CASTPSRTTEAFF. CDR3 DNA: TGTGCCAGCACCCCCAGTCGAACCACTGAAGCTTTCTTT. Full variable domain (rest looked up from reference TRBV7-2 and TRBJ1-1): GAGVSQSPSNKVTEKGKDVELRCDPISGHTALYWYRQSLGQGLEFLIYFQGNSAPDKSGLPSDRFSAERTGGSVSTLTIQRTQQEDSAVYLCASTPSRTTEAFFGQGTRLTVV.